The 30 T cell receptor beta chains below were found in one sample sequenced in a study of cytotoxic CD8 clonotypes in ibrutinib-treated CLL. Measured with immunoSEQ multiplex PCR; TCRdb has only the in-frame clones, and not every one. The table includes approximately 340,000 clones, about 64% detected once. The starting material was PBMCs, obtained after 36 months of ibrutinib treatment. Receptor source: a human donor with chronic lymphocytic leukemia.

In this sample, this clone turned up a few times. The J gene is TRBJ1-1, the V gene TRBV18, with 8 bases lining up with TRBD1. The V and J ends lost 3 bases and 5 bases, in that order; junction bases with no gene match: 8. CDR1 and CDR2 from the germline V gene are KGHSH and LQKENI. CDR3 length: 15 residues. In DNA, the CDR3 is TGTGCCAGCTCACCCCGGACAGGGAGGTGGACTGAAGCTTTCTTT. As protein: CASSPRTGRWTEAFF.

The V and J genes are TRBV5-1 and TRBJ1-2; no reliable D call. There are 10 residues in the CDR3. Trimming shortened V by 7 bases and J by 6 bases, and 7 bases separated the two germline ends. CDR1 SGHRS and CDR2 YFSETQ come from the germline V gene. For the CDR3, the DNA is TGCGCCAGCCTGGTGGATGGCTACACCTTC. Amino acids: CASLVDGYTF.

In this sample, this clone turned up a few times. This sequence joins TRBV5-4 and TRBJ1-1; D unresolved. The ends were cut back, 0 bases at V and 0 bases at J, with 9 bases in the middle. Germline lookup yields CDR1 SGHNT and CDR2 YYREEE (reference sequence). The CDR3 loop spans 15 amino acids. The CDR3 DNA follows: TGTGCCAGCAGCTTGGGGGCCAGTATGAACACTGAAGCTTTCTTT. It yields the protein CASSLGASMNTEAFF.

The chain carries TRBV6-4 and TRBJ1-1, with TRBD1 identical over 10 bases. V gave up 7 bases and J gave up 5 bases; unmatched junction bases: 4. CDR1 and CDR2 (germline): MRHNA, SNTAGT. The CDR3 loop spans 13 amino acids. The CDR3 coding sequence is TGTGCCAGCATGAGGACAGGGGGGACTGAAGCTTTCTTT. This translates into CASMRTGGTEAFF.

The chain is built from TRBV7-8 and TRBJ2-6; TRBD1 matches at 7 bases. From germline, CDR1 is SGHVS and CDR2 FQNEAQ. V lost 5 bases, J lost 0 bases, and 13 bases stayed unmatched. CDR3 size: 19 residues. The CDR3 spells CASSPYRDSLSSGANVLTF. In DNA, the CDR3 is TGTGCCAGCAGCCCCTACCGGGACAGCCTTAGCTCTGGGGCCAACGTCCTGACTTTC.

The chain recombines TRBV25-1 with TRBJ2-7, with 12 positions matching TRBD1. The CDR3 runs 15 residues. CDR1 and CDR2 from the germline V gene are MGHDK and SYGVNS. V lost 2 bases, J lost 6 bases, and 5 bases stayed unmatched. CDR3 bases: TGTGCCAGCAGTGAAGGGGACAGGGGGCCTCCCGAGCAGTACTTC. It yields the protein CASSEGDRGPPEQYF.

J is TRBJ2-7 and V is TRBV18; maybe TRBD1 (6 bases). Germline loops: CDR1 KGHSH, CDR2 LQKENI. The CDR3 sequence is 13 residues long. Trimming stripped 4 bases from V and 3 bases from J, with 10 bases between. CDR3 loop: CASSLQGDYEQYF. The CDR3 coding sequence is TGTGCCAGCTCACTACAGGGAGACTACGAGCAGTACTTC.

The chain links TRBV7-9 to TRBJ1-1; maybe TRBD1 (5 bases). The CDR3 has 12 residues. Deletions cut 5 bases from V and 3 bases from J, with 7 bases between. Germline loops: CDR1 SEHNR, CDR2 FQNEAQ (reference sequence). The CDR3 DNA reads as TGTGCCAGCAGCCCGGGGGACACTGAAGCTTTCTTT. Protein product: CASSPGDTEAFF.

This chain's CDR3 is CSVASGGGTDTQYF. DNA for the CDR3: TGCAGCGTAGCTAGCGGGGGGGGCACAGATACGCAGTATTTT. The chain couples TRBV29-1 to TRBJ2-3, with 12 bases aligning to TRBD2. The CDR3 is 14 amino acids. The junction had 2 bases not matched to a gene; V was cut back by 6 bases and J by 1 base. Germline CDR1 is SQVTM and CDR2 is ANQGSEA.

On this clone itself: This CDR3 is also generated by other DNA sequences in the sample. The chain links TRBV9 to TRBJ2-1; D not resolved. V gave up 2 bases and J gave up 1 base, with 4 bases separating them. The CDR3 spans 13 residues. Germline assignment: CDR1 SGDLS and CDR2 YYNGEE. The CDR3 coding sequence is TGTGCCAGCAGCGTGGGGTCCTACAATGAGCAGTTCTTC. It translates to CASSVGSYNEQFF. Full variable domain (outside the CDR3, taken from reference TRBV9 and TRBJ2-1): DSGVTQTPKHLITATGQRVTLRCSPRSGDLSVYWYQQSLDQGLQFLIQYYNGEERAKGNILERFSAQQFPDLHSELNLSSLELGDSALYFCASSVGSYNEQFFGPGTRLTVL.

In this sample, this clone turned up a few times. The chain uses TRBV2 and TRBJ1-3, with no clear D. The CDR3 covers 13 residues. Trimming stripped 6 bases from V and 3 bases from J, with 9 bases between. The V gene's germline CDR1 is SNHLY and CDR2 FYNNEI. Here the CDR3 reads CASRGGLGNTIYF. As DNA, the CDR3 is TGTGCCAGCAGGGGCGGGCTTGGAAACACCATATATTTT.

This sequence joins TRBV10-1 and TRBJ2-7, with D possibly matching TRBD1 (6 bases). Deletions cut 0 bases from V and 9 bases from J, with 12 bases between. Germline V gene sequence: CDR1 WNHNN, CDR2 SYGVQD (reference sequence). The length of the CDR3 is 13 residues. CDR3 sequence (DNA): TGCGCCAGCAGTGAGTCAGGACAGTGGAGGCAGTACTTC. This encodes CASSESGQWRQYF.

This rearrangement joins TRBV9 to TRBJ1-2; 7 bases match TRBD1. The germline V gene has CDR1 SGDLS and CDR2 YYNGEE. The CDR3 has 18 amino acids. V was pared by 4 bases and J by 2 bases, with 17 bases of the junction left unmatched. This chain's CDR3 is CASSKALGQPITNYGYTF. CDR3 sequence (DNA): TGTGCCAGCAGCAAAGCTCTGGGACAGCCTATCACGAACTATGGCTACACCTTC. The whole variable domain, remainder taken from reference TRBV9 and TRBJ1-2, is DSGVTQTPKHLITATGQRVTLRCSPRSGDLSVYWYQQSLDQGLQFLIQYYNGEERAKGNILERFSAQQFPDLHSELNLSSLELGDSALYFCASSKALGQPITNYGYTFGSGTRLTVV.

The rearrangement uses TRBV2 and TRBJ1-1; possibly TRBD1 for D (6 bases). CDR1 SNHLY and CDR2 FYNNEI come from the germline V gene. V was shortened by 3 bases and J by 1 base, with 9 bases between the two germline ends. There are 14 residues in the CDR3. CDR3 sequence: CASSEQGPNTEAFF. The CDR3, as DNA: TGTGCCAGCAGTGAGCAGGGGCCGAACACTGAAGCTTTCTTT.

This rearrangement joins TRBV4-2 to TRBJ2-2; TRBD2 matches at 8 bases. The germline V gene encodes CDR1 LGHNA and CDR2 YNFKEQ. J was trimmed by 5 bases and V by 1 base; bases with no gene match: 3. This CDR3 has 15 amino acids. The CDR3 DNA follows: TGTGCCAGCAGCCAAGGACTAGCGCGAACCGGGGAGCTGTTTTTT. It specifies CASSQGLARTGELFF.

This clone was counted a few times. The chain couples TRBV4-1 to TRBJ2-1; either TRBD1 or TRBD2 may supply D (5 bases each). CDR3 length equals 17 residues. The V end was cut by 1 base, the J end by 6 bases, with 19 bases between. CDR1 and CDR2 from the germline V gene are MGHRA and YSYEKL. In DNA form, the CDR3 reads TGCGCCAGCAGCCAAGCTGACCGCGGCAGAGGGGCCAATGAGCAGTTCTTC. The encoded protein is CASSQADRGRGANEQFF.

V and J are TRBV25-1 and TRBJ2-6; D ambiguous. V lost 3 bases to trimming and J lost 2 bases, with 11 bases between them. Germline lookup yields CDR1 MGHDK and CDR2 SYGVNS. The length of the CDR3 is 16 residues. The CDR3 loop reads CASSERRWAGANVLTF. DNA of the CDR3: TGTGCCAGCAGTGAGAGGCGGTGGGCTGGGGCCAACGTCCTGACTTTC.

The V gene is TRBV11-2, the J gene TRBJ2-5, with 9 bases matching TRBD2. J was trimmed by 5 bases and V by 2 bases; bases with no gene match: 9. The germline V gene has CDR1 SGHAT and CDR2 FQNNGV. The CDR3 runs 16 residues. The CDR3 DNA reads TGTGCCAGCAGCTTATTAGGCGCGGGGGGGGCTGAGACCCAGTACTTC. Translation: CASSLLGAGGAETQYF.

In this sample, this clone turned up a few times. The chain has TRBV6-5 and TRBJ2-5, with TRBD1 identical over 7 bases. The CDR3 has 15 residues. Per germline, CDR1 MNHEY and CDR2 SVGAGI. The J segment lost 0 bases and the V segment lost 3 bases, leaving 4 bases of the junction unmatched. The DNA for the CDR3 is TGTGCCAGCAGTTATTCCGGACAGGACCAAGAGACCCAGTACTTC. It codes for CASSYSGQDQETQYF.

The chain has TRBV29-1 and TRBJ1-4; the D is unclear. V lost 1 base and J 7 bases, leaving 10 bases between the germline ends. The CDR3 loop spans 13 amino acids. Germline CDR1 reads SQVTM; CDR2 reads ANQGSEA. CDR3 loop: CSVEGEGREKLFF. In DNA form, the CDR3 reads TGCAGCGTTGAAGGGGAGGGTCGTGAAAAACTGTTTTTT.

Only one count was recorded for this clone. The J gene is TRBJ2-2, the V gene TRBV19; TRBD2 matches 10 bases. Trimming removed 3 bases from V and 5 bases from J; junction bases left unmatched: 3. The germline CDR1 and CDR2 sequences are LNHDA and SQIVND (reference sequence). The length of the CDR3 is 15 residues. CDR3 coding DNA: TGTGCCAGTAGTATTATTAGCGGGAGGACCGGGGAGCTGTTTTTT. This codes for CASSIISGRTGELFF.

In its sample, this clone was seen a few times. This chain connects TRBV2 to TRBJ2-7; D may be TRBD1 (5 bases). Trimming took off 0 bases at V and 2 bases at J, with 8 bases between the two ends. In germline, CDR1 is SNHLY, CDR2 FYNNEI. This CDR3 region has 14 residues. Here the CDR3 reads CASSEARQTYEQYF. CDR3 nucleotides: TGTGCCAGCAGTGAAGCTCGACAGACCTACGAGCAGTACTTC.

This chain connects TRBV7-9 to TRBJ2-7; perhaps D is TRBD1 or TRBD2 (5 bases each). Trimming shortened V by 7 bases and J by 3 bases, and 13 bases separated the two germline ends. The CDR3 runs 13 residues. The germline gives CDR1 SEHNR, CDR2 FQNEAQ (reference sequence). The CDR3 protein is CASIESGRYEQYF. The CDR3, as DNA: TGTGCCAGCATCGAATCGGGGCGCTACGAGCAGTACTTC.

Turning to this clone: Other DNA sequences in this sample translate to the same CDR3. The rearrangement uses TRBV4-1 and TRBJ2-7; D unclear. The CDR3 sequence is 13 residues long. Trimming shortened V by 1 base and J by 3 bases, and 7 bases separated the two germline ends. Germline values: CDR1 MGHRA, CDR2 YSYEKL. The CDR3 sequence is CASSQGPGYEQYF. CDR3 nucleotides: TGCGCCAGCAGCCAAGGACCGGGCTACGAGCAGTACTTC.

V is TRBV4-1 and J is TRBJ2-7; D remains ambiguous. V dropped 1 base and J dropped 2 bases, with 9 bases sitting between them. The CDR3 spans 14 residues. CDR1 is MGHRA and CDR2 is YSYEKL in the germline V gene. DNA for the CDR3: TGCGCCAGCAGCCAAGTTGTGGGCGCCTACGAGCAGTACTTC. Translated, it gives CASSQVVGAYEQYF.

V is TRBV5-1 and J is TRBJ1-6; 10 positions agree with TRBD1. The V segment lost 0 bases and the J segment 9 bases; nucleotides outside the gene matches: 6. Germline lookup yields CDR1 SGHRS and CDR2 YFSETQ. This CDR3 has 16 amino acids. The DNA for the CDR3 is TGCGCCAGCAGCTTGGGACAGGGGGCGGGTATTTCACCCCTCCACTTT. Translation gives CASSLGQGAGISPLHF.

The CDR3 DNA sequence: TGTGCCAGCAGACGGACAGGGCCGGCCTACGAGCAGTACTTC. Its protein is CASRRTGPAYEQYF. The chain combines TRBV6-6 with TRBJ2-7, with 8 bases identical to TRBD1. The CDR3 extends over 14 amino acids. The germline V gene has CDR1 MNHNY and CDR2 SVGAGI (reference sequence). The V segment lost 6 bases and the J segment 2 bases; nucleotides outside the gene matches: 6.

This chain links TRBV15 with TRBJ2-7, with 10 bases matching TRBD2. This CDR3 comprises 16 residues. J lost 4 bases, V lost 0 bases, and 6 bases had no gene match. The V gene's germline CDR1 is LNHNV and CDR2 YYDKDF (reference sequence). In DNA form, the CDR3 reads TGTGCCACCAGCAGAGATGCACTAGCGGGACGATACGAGCAGTACTTC. This gives the protein CATSRDALAGRYEQYF.

The chain is built from TRBV5-1 and TRBJ2-7; 9 bases align to TRBD2. The CDR3 has 17 amino acids. CDR1 and CDR2 from the germline V gene are SGHRS and YFSETQ. V shed 5 bases and J 2 bases; nucleotides not matched to a gene: 14. The chain's CDR3 is CASSFIAGETQTYEQYF. CDR3 coding DNA: TGCGCCAGCAGTTTCATAGCGGGAGAGACTCAAACCTACGAGCAGTACTTC.

The V gene is TRBV5-1, the J gene TRBJ2-5; possibly TRBD1 or TRBD2 for D (5 bases each). The V gene's germline CDR1 is SGHRS and CDR2 YFSETQ. Trimming shortened V by 2 bases and J by 2 bases, and 10 bases separated the two germline ends. The CDR3 loop spans 14 amino acids. The CDR3 DNA sequence: TGCGCCAGCAGCTTAAGGGACGGTCAAGAGACCCAGTACTTC. Protein sequence: CASSLRDGQETQYF.